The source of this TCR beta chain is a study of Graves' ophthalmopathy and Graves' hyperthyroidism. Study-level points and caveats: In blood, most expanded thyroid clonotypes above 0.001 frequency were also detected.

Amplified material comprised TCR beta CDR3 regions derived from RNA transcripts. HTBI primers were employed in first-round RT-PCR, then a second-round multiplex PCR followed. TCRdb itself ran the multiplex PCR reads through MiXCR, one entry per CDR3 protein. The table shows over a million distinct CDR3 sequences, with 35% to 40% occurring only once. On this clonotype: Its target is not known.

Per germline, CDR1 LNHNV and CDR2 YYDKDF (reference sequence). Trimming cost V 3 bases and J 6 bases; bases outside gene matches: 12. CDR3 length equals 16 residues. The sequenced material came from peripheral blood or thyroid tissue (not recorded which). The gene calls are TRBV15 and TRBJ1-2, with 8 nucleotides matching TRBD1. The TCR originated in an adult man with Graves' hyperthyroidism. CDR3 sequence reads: CATSSVTPGGRDGYTF. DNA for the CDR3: TGTGCCACCAGCAGCGTAACTCCAGGGGGCAGGGATGGCTACACCTTC. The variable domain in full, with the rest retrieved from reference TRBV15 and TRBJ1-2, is DAMVIQNPRYQVTQFGKPVTLSCSQTLNHNVMYWYQQKSSQAPKLLFHYYDKDFNNEADTPDNFQSRRPNTSFCFLDIRSPGLGDTAMYLCATSSVTPGGRDGYTFGSGTRLTVV.